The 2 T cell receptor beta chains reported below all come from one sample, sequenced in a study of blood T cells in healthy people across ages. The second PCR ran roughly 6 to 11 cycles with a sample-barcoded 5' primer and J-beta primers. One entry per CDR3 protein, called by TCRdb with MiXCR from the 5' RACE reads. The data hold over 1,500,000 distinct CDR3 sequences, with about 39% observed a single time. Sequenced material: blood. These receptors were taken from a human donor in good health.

The CDR3 region has the DNA TGTGCCAGCAGCCCCCCCGACGAGGGCTTCAATGAGCAGTTCTTC. Translation gives CASSPPDEGFNEQFF. V usage is TRBV7-9 and J usage is TRBJ2-1, with D maybe TRBD2 (5 bases). The CDR3 consists of 15 residues. CDR1 and CDR2 (germline): SEHNR, FQNEAQ (reference sequence). V shed 5 bases and J shed 6 bases, with 17 bases lying between them.

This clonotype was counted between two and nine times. The CDR3 DNA reads TGTGCCAGCAGCCAAGAGGCGGGGGGGGGATTCAATGAGCAGTTCTTC. Its protein is CASSQEAGGGFNEQFF. The chain combines TRBV4-2 with TRBJ2-1; 9 nucleotides match TRBD2. The germline CDR1 and CDR2 sequences are LGHNA and YNFKEQ. The CDR3 has 16 amino acids. V was pared by 0 bases and J by 6 bases, with 6 bases of the junction left unmatched.